This is a list of T cell receptor beta chains from one sample in a study of blood T cell repertoires in COVID-19. Using immunoSEQ multiplex PCR, the repertoire was profiled, and TCRdb retains in-frame clones only, with some absent. The data contain more than 100,000 clones, over 75% of them seen just once; the ten biggest clones take up around 2.1%. The sample comprised peripheral blood. The receptors were gathered from a man between 65 and 79 years old with active COVID-19. Both conserved end residues are part of each CDR3. Fields, in order: V gene, J gene, D gene, CDR3 protein. The D gene is left open where the match is weak.

v_gene: TRBV7-2; j_gene: TRBJ2-5; d_gene: TRBD1; CDR3aa: CASSLGTGTQETQYF
v_gene: TRBV9; j_gene: TRBJ2-5; d_gene: NA; CDR3aa: CASSLRQPQETQYF
v_gene: TRBV19; j_gene: TRBJ2-3; d_gene: TRBD1; CDR3aa: CASNRGSTDTQYF
v_gene: TRBV3-1/TRBV3-2; j_gene: TRBJ2-7; d_gene: NA; CDR3aa: CASSQDGLTYEQYF
v_gene: TRBV5-4; j_gene: TRBJ2-1; d_gene: TRBD2; CDR3aa: CASSSTSGFYNEQFF
v_gene: TRBV6-6; j_gene: TRBJ1-5; d_gene: TRBD1; CDR3aa: CASSLGQGDQPQHF
v_gene: TRBV6-5; j_gene: TRBJ2-7; d_gene: TRBD1; CDR3aa: CASSQDRGRNEQYF
v_gene: TRBV9; j_gene: TRBJ1-5; d_gene: NA; CDR3aa: CASSVGQNNQPQHF
v_gene: TRBV28; j_gene: TRBJ2-5; d_gene: TRBD2; CDR3aa: CASSPQGGGIKETQYF
v_gene: TRBV10-1; j_gene: TRBJ2-3; d_gene: NA; CDR3aa: CASSESPGATDTQYF
v_gene: TRBV5-4; j_gene: TRBJ2-7; d_gene: TRBD1; CDR3aa: CASSLDRGAYEQYF
v_gene: TRBV28; j_gene: TRBJ2-1; d_gene: TRBD2; CDR3aa: CASTRLAGEVGEQFF
v_gene: TRBV29-1; j_gene: TRBJ2-1; d_gene: TRBD1; CDR3aa: CSVEWGHGTGSSYNEQFF
v_gene: TRBV7-9; j_gene: TRBJ1-5; d_gene: TRBD1; CDR3aa: CASSLQGNQPQHF
v_gene: TRBV6-5; j_gene: TRBJ2-7; d_gene: NA; CDR3aa: CASRQVSYEQYF
v_gene: TRBV27; j_gene: TRBJ2-7; d_gene: NA; CDR3aa: CASSLDPIDYEQYF
v_gene: TRBV29-1; j_gene: TRBJ2-1; d_gene: TRBD1; CDR3aa: CNADRGNEQFF
v_gene: TRBV7-9; j_gene: TRBJ2-7; d_gene: NA; CDR3aa: CASSLGPYYEQYF
v_gene: TRBV7-9; j_gene: TRBJ2-2; d_gene: NA; CDR3aa: CASPHQGWTGELFF
v_gene: TRBV25-1; j_gene: TRBJ1-1; d_gene: NA; CDR3aa: CASSAGVNTEAFF
v_gene: TRBV24-1; j_gene: TRBJ2-3; d_gene: TRBD1; CDR3aa: CATSGQGQGDTQYF
v_gene: TRBV14; j_gene: TRBJ2-3; d_gene: NA; CDR3aa: CASSQEDYNTDTQYF
v_gene: TRBV27; j_gene: TRBJ2-1; d_gene: TRBD2; CDR3aa: CASSLSSGRVNEQFF
v_gene: TRBV7-2; j_gene: TRBJ1-6; d_gene: NA; CDR3aa: CASSLTGGTVNSPLHF
v_gene: TRBV18; j_gene: TRBJ2-1; d_gene: TRBD2; CDR3aa: CASSYGGRENEQFF
v_gene: TRBV5-1; j_gene: TRBJ2-3; d_gene: NA; CDR3aa: CASSTETGDTQYF
v_gene: TRBV7-9; j_gene: TRBJ2-2; d_gene: NA; CDR3aa: CASSPRGTGELFF
v_gene: TRBV5-1; j_gene: TRBJ1-1; d_gene: NA; CDR3aa: CASSPGRGSEAFF
v_gene: TRBV28; j_gene: TRBJ2-7; d_gene: NA; CDR3aa: CASSLQGGKNEQYF
v_gene: TRBV18; j_gene: TRBJ2-7; d_gene: TRBD1; CDR3aa: CASSPPGTGTYEQYF
v_gene: TRBV6-2/TRBV6-3; j_gene: TRBJ2-7; d_gene: TRBD1; CDR3aa: CASSYSGDRDEQYF
v_gene: TRBV11-2; j_gene: TRBJ2-6; d_gene: NA; CDR3aa: CASSFLTGEGPGANVLTF
v_gene: TRBV6-6; j_gene: TRBJ1-1; d_gene: TRBD1; CDR3aa: CASSSGTDTEAFF
v_gene: TRBV9; j_gene: TRBJ2-1; d_gene: NA; CDR3aa: CASSVVSSYNEQFF
v_gene: TRBV19; j_gene: TRBJ2-1; d_gene: NA; CDR3aa: CASRITADEGGQFF
v_gene: TRBV27; j_gene: TRBJ2-3; d_gene: TRBD2; CDR3aa: CASSQTLAGGSDTQYF